Each of the 3 T cell receptor beta chains below was sequenced from the same sample in a study of CD8+ T cells in alopecia areata. The sequencing template was cDNA reverse transcribed from extracted RNA. Produced via immunoSEQ multiplex PCR; TCRdb's table is partial and in-frame only. The sample holds over 95,000 clones; approximately 51% are singletons and the top ten take roughly 3.5%. The sample's treatment: oral pan-JAK inhibitor, 5-10 mg twice daily. Sample: CD4+ T cells sorted from blood, taken at week 24, from a patient treated with tofacitinib. These receptors were taken from a human donor with alopecia areata.

The rearrangement uses TRBV6-6 and TRBJ1-5; D unresolved. Germline assignment: CDR1 MNHNY and CDR2 SVGAGI (reference sequence). Trimming stripped 4 bases from V and 3 bases from J, with 1 base between. The CDR3 is 11 residues long. The CDR3 is CASSSNQPQHF. Written as DNA, the CDR3 is TGTGCCAGCAGTTCCAATCAGCCCCAGCATTTT.

This clone was found a few times. The chain combines TRBV7-2 with TRBJ2-2; D remains ambiguous. The ends were cut back, 3 bases at V and 7 bases at J, with 6 bases in the middle. Germline CDR1 SGHTA, CDR2 FQGNSA. The CDR3 has 12 residues. Here the CDR3 reads CASSFFIGELFF. CDR3 DNA sequence: TGTGCCAGCAGCTTCTTCATCGGGGAGCTGTTTTTT.

The CDR3 nucleotides read TGTGCCAGCAGTTTACTACTAGCGGGGAGACCCTACGAGCAGTACTTC. Translated, it gives CASSLLLAGRPYEQYF. This rearrangement joins TRBV27 to TRBJ2-7; 10 bases line up with TRBD2. From germline, CDR1 is MNHEY and CDR2 SMNVEV (reference sequence). The CDR3 consists of 16 residues. Losses at the gene ends were 2 bases for V and 2 bases for J; bases not matched to a gene: 6.